This is a list of T cell receptor beta chains from one sample in a study of T cell repertoires in cytomegalovirus infection. TCRdb used MiXCR to reprocess the reads, holding one entry per CDR3 protein. The table has around 130,000 distinct CDR3 sequences, roughly 9% seen once. Sample: PBMCs. Source of these receptors: a human donor in good health (CMV status not recorded). Some clones in this sample may be carry-over from other donors' samples. Both conserved end residues are part of each CDR3. The D gene is left open where the match is weak. Only part of the rows carry a size: once, few, many, or a class if the clone is expanded.

j_call clone_size d_call v_call cdr3_aa cdr3_nt
TRBJ2-1 . . TRBV20-1 CSARIDSYNEQFF TGCAGTGCTAGGATAGACAGTTACAATGAGCAGTTCTTC
TRBJ2-3 many . TRBV12-3/TRBV12-4 CASSSKGDTQYF TGTGCCAGCAGTTCCAAAGGAGATACGCAGTATTTT
TRBJ1-6 many . TRBV28 CASVRRENSPLHF TGTGCCAGCGTCAGGAGGGAAAATTCACCCCTCCACTTT
TRBJ1-2 . TRBD1 TRBV20-1 CSARDPTGPYGYTF TGCAGTGCTAGAGACCCGACAGGGCCTTATGGCTACACCTTC
TRBJ1-1 many . TRBV5-1 CASSSSLNTEAFF TGCGCCAGCAGCTCTTCCCTCAACACTGAAGCTTTCTTT
TRBJ1-4 many . TRBV7-9 CASSETGGGEKLFF TGTGCCAGCAGCGAGACCGGCGGGGGTGAAAAACTGTTTTTT
TRBJ2-7 few . TRBV20-1 CSASLMAFLYEQYF TGCAGTGCTAGCCTCATGGCCTTTCTCTACGAGCAGTACTTC
TRBJ1-2 few . TRBV20-1 CSAAKQGIYGYTF TGCAGTGCTGCCAAACAGGGAATCTATGGCTACACCTTC
TRBJ1-2 many TRBD1 TRBV7-2 CASSSVQGVANYGYTF TGTGCCAGCAGCTCAGTACAGGGGGTCGCTAACTATGGCTACACCTTC
TRBJ2-5 . TRBD2 TRBV29-1 CSAERLAGGSTQYF TGCAGCGCCGAAAGACTAGCGGGGGGGAGCACCCAGTACTTC
TRBJ2-1 few TRBD1 TRBV2 CASSEERQGLWVF TGTGCCAGCAGTGAAGAAAGACAGGGCTTATGGGTCTTC
TRBJ2-2 many . TRBV6-5 CASSYGENTGELFF TGTGCCAGCAGTTACGGAGAGAACACCGGGGAGCTGTTTTTT
TRBJ1-2 many TRBD1 TRBV28 CASSVTGGDYGYTF TGTGCCAGCAGTGTTACAGGGGGCGACTATGGCTACACCTTC
TRBJ1-2 many . TRBV28 CASRPGTRVGGYTF TGTGCCAGCAGACCGGGGACAAGGGTCGGCGGCTACACCTTC
TRBJ2-3 few . TRBV6-5 CASSYSGQGDTQYF TGTGCCAGCAGTTACAGCGGCCAAGGAGATACGCAGTATTTT
TRBJ2-4 . . TRBV20-1 CSARLLAKNIQYF TGCAGTGCTAGACTCCTAGCCAAAAACATTCAGTACTTC
TRBJ1-5 many . TRBV4-2 CASSQVQGIDQPQHF TGTGCCAGCAGCCAAGTACAGGGTATCGATCAGCCCCAGCATTTT
TRBJ1-2 many TRBD1 TRBV5-1 CASSSGQDWGYGYTF TGCGCCAGCAGCTCTGGACAGGACTGGGGCTATGGCTACACCTTC